This T cell receptor (beta chain) was captured in a study of sequential checkpoint blockade in melanoma. Study in general: Each arm's sequence ended with maintenance nivolumab.

Treatment indicated: randomized to nivolumab then ipilimumab (arm A) or the reverse (arm B). DNA-damaging chemotherapy had not been given to any patient beforehand. From thawed PBMCs, live CD3+CD8+ cells negative for CD19 and CD56 were sorted. This CDR3 region has 13 residues. V lost 5 bases to trimming and J lost 4 bases, with 10 bases between them. Per germline, CDR1 LNHDA and CDR2 SQIVND (reference sequence). Sequenced by immunoSEQ multiplex PCR; TCRdb stores in-frame clones only, minus some. The sample yields tens of thousands of clones, roughly nine tenths seen once. This sequence joins TRBV19 and TRBJ2-3; D gene ambiguous. The material sequenced was CD8+ T cells sorted from blood (inferred from file names), taken from a patient given nivolumab and ipilimumab in sequence. This clonotype originated in a human donor with melanoma. CDR3 sequence (DNA): TGTGCCAGTAGTGCGCGGAGTGCAGATACGCAGTATTTT. This sequence encodes CASSARSADTQYF. Combining the CDR3 with reference TRBV19 and TRBJ2-3 gives the whole variable domain DGGITQSPKYLFRKEGQNVTLSCEQNLNHDAMYWYRQDPGQGLRLIYYSQIVNDFQKGDIAEGYSVSREKKESFPLTVTSAQKNPTAFYLCASSARSADTQYFGPGTRLTVL.